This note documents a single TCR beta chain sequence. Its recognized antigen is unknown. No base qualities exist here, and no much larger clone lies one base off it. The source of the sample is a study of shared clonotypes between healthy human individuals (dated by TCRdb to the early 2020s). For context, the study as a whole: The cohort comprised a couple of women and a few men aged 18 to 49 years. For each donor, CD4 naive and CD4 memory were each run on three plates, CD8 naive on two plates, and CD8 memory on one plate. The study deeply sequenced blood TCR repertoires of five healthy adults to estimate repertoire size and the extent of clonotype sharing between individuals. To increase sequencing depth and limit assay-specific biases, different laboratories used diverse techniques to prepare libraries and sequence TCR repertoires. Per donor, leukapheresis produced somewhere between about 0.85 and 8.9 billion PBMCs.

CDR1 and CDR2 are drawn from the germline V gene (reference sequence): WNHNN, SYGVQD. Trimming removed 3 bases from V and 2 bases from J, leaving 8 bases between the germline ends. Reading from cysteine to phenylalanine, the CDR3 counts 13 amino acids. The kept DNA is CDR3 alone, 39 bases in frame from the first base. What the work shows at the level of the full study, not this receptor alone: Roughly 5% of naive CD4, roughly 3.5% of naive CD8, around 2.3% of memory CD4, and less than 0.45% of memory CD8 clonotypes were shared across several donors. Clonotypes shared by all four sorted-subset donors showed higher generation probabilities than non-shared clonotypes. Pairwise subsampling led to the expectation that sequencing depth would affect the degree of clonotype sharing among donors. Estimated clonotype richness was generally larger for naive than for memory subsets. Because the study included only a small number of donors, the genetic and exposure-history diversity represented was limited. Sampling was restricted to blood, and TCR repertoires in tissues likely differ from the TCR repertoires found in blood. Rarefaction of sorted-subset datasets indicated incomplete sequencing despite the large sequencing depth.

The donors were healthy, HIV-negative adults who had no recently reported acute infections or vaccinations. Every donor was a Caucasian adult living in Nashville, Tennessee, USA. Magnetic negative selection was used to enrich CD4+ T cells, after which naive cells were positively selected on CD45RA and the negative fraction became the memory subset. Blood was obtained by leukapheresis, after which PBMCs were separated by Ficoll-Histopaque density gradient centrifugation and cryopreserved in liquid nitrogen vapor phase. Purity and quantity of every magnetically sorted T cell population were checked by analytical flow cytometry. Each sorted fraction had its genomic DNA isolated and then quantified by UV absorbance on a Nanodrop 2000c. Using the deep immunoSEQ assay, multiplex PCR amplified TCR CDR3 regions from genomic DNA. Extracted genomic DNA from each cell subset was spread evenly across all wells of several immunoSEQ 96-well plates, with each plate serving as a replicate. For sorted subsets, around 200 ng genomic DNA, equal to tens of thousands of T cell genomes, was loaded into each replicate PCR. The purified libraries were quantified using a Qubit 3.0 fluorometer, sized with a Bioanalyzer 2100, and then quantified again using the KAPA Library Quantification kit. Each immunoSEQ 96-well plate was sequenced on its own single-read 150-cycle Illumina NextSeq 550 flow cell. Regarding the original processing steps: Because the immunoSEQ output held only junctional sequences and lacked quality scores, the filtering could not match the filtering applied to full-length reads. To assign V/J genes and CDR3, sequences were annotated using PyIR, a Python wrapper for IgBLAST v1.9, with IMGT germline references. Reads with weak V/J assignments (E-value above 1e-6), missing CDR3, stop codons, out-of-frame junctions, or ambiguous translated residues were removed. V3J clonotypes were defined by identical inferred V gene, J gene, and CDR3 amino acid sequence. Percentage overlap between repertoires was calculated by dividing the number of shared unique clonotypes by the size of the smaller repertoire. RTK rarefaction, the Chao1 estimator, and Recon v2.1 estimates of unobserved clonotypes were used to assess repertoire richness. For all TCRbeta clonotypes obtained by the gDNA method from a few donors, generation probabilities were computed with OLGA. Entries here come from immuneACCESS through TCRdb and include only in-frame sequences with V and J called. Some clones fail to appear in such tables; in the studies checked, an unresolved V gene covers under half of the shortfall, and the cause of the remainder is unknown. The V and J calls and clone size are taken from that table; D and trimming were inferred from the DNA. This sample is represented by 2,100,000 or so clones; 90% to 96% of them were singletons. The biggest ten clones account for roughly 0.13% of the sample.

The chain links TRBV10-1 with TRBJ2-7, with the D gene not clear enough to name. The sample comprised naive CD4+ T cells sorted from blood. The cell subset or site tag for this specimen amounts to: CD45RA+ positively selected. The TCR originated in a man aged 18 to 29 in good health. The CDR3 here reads CASSDNLAYEQYF. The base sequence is TGCGCCAGCAGTGACAACCTAGCCTACGAGCAGTACTTC.